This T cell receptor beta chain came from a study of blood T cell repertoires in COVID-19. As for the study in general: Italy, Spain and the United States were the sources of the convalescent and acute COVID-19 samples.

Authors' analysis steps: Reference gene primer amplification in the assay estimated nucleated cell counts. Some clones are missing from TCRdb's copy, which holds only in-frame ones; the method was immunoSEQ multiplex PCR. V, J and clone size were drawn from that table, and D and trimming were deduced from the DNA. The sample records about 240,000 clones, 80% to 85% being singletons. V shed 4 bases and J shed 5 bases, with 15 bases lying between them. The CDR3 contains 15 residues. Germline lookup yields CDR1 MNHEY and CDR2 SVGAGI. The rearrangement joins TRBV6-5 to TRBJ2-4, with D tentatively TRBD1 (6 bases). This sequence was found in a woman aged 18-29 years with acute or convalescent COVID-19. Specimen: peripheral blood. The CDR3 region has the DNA TGTGCCAGCAGTTTCAAGGGGAACAGGGAAAACATTCAGTACTTC. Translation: CASSFKGNRENIQYF.